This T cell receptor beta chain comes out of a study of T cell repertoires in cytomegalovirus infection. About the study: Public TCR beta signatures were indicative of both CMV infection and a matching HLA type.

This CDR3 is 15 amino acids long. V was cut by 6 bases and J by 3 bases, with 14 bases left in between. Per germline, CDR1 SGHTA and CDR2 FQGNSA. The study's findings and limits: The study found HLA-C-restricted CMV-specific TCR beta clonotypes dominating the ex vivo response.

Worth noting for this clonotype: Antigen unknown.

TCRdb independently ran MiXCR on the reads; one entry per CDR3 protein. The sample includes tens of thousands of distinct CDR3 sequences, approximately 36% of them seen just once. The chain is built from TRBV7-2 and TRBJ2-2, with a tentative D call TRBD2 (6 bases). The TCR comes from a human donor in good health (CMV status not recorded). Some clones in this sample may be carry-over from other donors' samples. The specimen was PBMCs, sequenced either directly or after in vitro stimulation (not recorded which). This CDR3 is CASRSGGPYTGELFF. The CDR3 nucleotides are TGTGCCAGCAGATCAGGAGGGCCATACACCGGGGAGCTGTTTTTT.